This entry lists 25 T cell receptor beta chains sequenced from one sample in a study of T cell responses to AZD1222 COVID-19 vaccine. TCRdb's table, derived via immunoSEQ multiplex PCR, lists solely in-frame clones and lacks some. The repertoire has 100,000 to 150,000 clones, over 90% of them found once; the top ten carry approximately 5.4%. This sample comprised peripheral blood, obtained on day 0 of AZD1222 vaccination. All receptors come from an adult in good health.

This chain joins TRBV11-2 and TRBJ1-6; D is possibly TRBD1 (5 bases). Trimming took 3 bases from V and 9 from J, leaving 15 bases between them. Germline loops: CDR1 SGHAT, CDR2 FQNNGV. The CDR3 is 15 amino acids. CDR3 amino acids: CASSLQGFDGSPLHF. As DNA, the CDR3 is TGTGCCAGCAGCTTGCAGGGTTTCGATGGTTCACCCCTCCACTTT.

The V gene is TRBV27, the J gene TRBJ2-2; D not certain. CDR3 length: 12 amino acids. Trimming removed 5 bases at V and 6 bases at J, with 7 bases between. Germline CDR1 is MNHEY and CDR2 is SMNVEV (reference sequence). This CDR3 reads CASSDTPGELFF. The CDR3 DNA follows: TGTGCCAGCAGTGATACCCCCGGGGAGCTGTTTTTT.

As DNA, the CDR3 is TGTGCCACCAGCGGAGTAGGGGAAAACATTCAGTACTTC. Amino acids: CATSGVGENIQYF. The rearrangement uses TRBV15 and TRBJ2-4; weak D call: TRBD1 (5 bases). Germline V CDR1 and CDR2: LNHNV, YYDKDF (reference sequence). The V end lost 5 bases, the J end lost 5 bases, and 10 bases lay between the germline ends. The CDR3 is 13 amino acids.

The CDR3 region has the DNA TGTGCCAGCAGCTCGGCCCACAAAGGAGAGACCCAGTACTTC. Amino acid sequence: CASSSAHKGETQYF. The genes are TRBV7-2 and TRBJ2-5; D uncertain. V lost 4 bases and J 4 bases, leaving 13 bases between the germline ends. Germline V CDR1 and CDR2: SGHTA, FQGNSA. CDR3 size: 14 residues.

The chain combines TRBV12-3 or TRBV12-4 with TRBJ1-2; 7 bases are a match to TRBD1. The CDR3 totals 12 residues. V trimming: 4 bases; J trimming: 13 bases; junction bases outside the gene matches: 9. CDR3 DNA sequence: TGTGCCAGCAGTTGGCAGGACAGGTCAGGCACCTTC. Amino acids: CASSWQDRSGTF.

The rearrangement joins TRBV6-5 to TRBJ1-2; 8 positions agree with TRBD1. J was trimmed by 6 bases and V by 5 bases; bases with no gene match: 8. Germline V gene lookup returns CDR1 MNHEY and CDR2 SVGAGI. This CDR3 is 14 amino acids long. The CDR3 reads CASSQTSGGDGYTF. As DNA, the CDR3 is TGTGCCAGCAGTCAGACTTCAGGGGGCGATGGCTACACCTTC.

The V call is TRBV11-1, the J call TRBJ1-2, with 11 bases that match TRBD1. This CDR3 region has 14 residues. The germline gives CDR1 SGHAT, CDR2 FQDESV (reference sequence). V gave up 3 bases and J gave up 8 bases; unmatched junction bases: 5. The CDR3, as DNA: TGTGCCAGCAGCTTCGGACAGGGGGCGAAGGGCTACACCTTC. The encoded protein is CASSFGQGAKGYTF.

The chain is built from TRBV6-5 and TRBJ1-1; D call uncertain. The CDR3 totals 15 residues. The germline V gene encodes CDR1 MNHEY and CDR2 SVGAGI. The germline V and J ends were trimmed by 7 bases and 4 bases, with 19 bases remaining between them. CDR3 sequence (DNA): TGTGCCAGCAACCCCCACGGCCGTCGGAGCACTGAAGCTTTCTTT. This codes for CASNPHGRRSTEAFF.

This clone was counted between two and nine times. The rearrangement uses TRBV2 and TRBJ2-7; D gene ambiguous. Germline V gene data show CDR1 as SNHLY and CDR2 as FYNNEI. The CDR3 spans 10 residues. Trimming removed 3 bases from V and 3 bases from J, with 0 bases in between. The CDR3 region has the DNA TGTGCCAGCAGTGACTACGAGCAGTACTTC. It specifies CASSDYEQYF. Filled out from reference TRBV2 and TRBJ2-7, the complete variable domain reads EPEVTQTPSHQVTQMGQEVILRCVPISNHLYFYWYRQILGQKVEFLVSFYNNEISEKSEIFDDQFSVERPDGSNFTLKIRSTKLEDSAMYFCASSDYEQYFGPGTRLTVT.

The chain is built from TRBV6-5 and TRBJ2-7, with a tentative D call TRBD2 (5 bases). Germline loops: CDR1 MNHEY, CDR2 SVGAGI. The CDR3 is 14 amino acids. V lost 8 bases and J lost 3, with 17 bases in between. The CDR3 region has the DNA TGTGCCAGCGGTTCCCGGACTCCGTACTACGAGCAGTACTTC. Translated: CASGSRTPYYEQYF.

The genes are TRBV4-1 and TRBJ1-2; no clear D. Germline V CDR1 and CDR2: MGHRA, YSYEKL. The CDR3 sequence is 14 residues long. Trimming took 0 bases from V and 5 from J, leaving 10 bases between them. The CDR3 region is CASSQESIGYGYTF. As DNA, the CDR3 is TGCGCCAGCAGCCAAGAATCGATAGGATATGGCTACACCTTC.

This rearrangement joins TRBV30 to TRBJ1-1; maybe TRBD1 (6 bases). Germline CDR1 reads GTSNPN; CDR2 reads SVGIG (reference sequence). V dropped 1 base and J dropped 4 bases, with 16 bases sitting between them. The CDR3 loop spans 15 amino acids. In nucleotides, the CDR3 is TGTGCCTGGAGTGACCTAGGGGGGGCGGTCACTGAAGCTTTCTTT. This codes for CAWSDLGGAVTEAFF.

The count of this clone is one. V is TRBV21-1 and J is TRBJ1-5; TRBD1, the table's D call, lacks a check against the DNA. TRBV21-1 is flagged as a pseudogene. CDR3 length: 16 amino acids. CDR3 in amino acids: CASLRQGSGENQPQHF. The CDR3 DNA sequence: TGTGCCAGCCTTAGACAGGGGAGTGGCGAAAATCAGCCCCAGCATTTT.

The chain carries TRBV30 and TRBJ2-5; either TRBD1 or TRBD2 may fit D (5 bases each). Germline lookup yields CDR1 GTSNPN and CDR2 SVGIG (reference sequence). V was shortened by 0 bases and J by 4 bases, with 15 bases between the two germline ends. CDR3 length: 15 amino acids. CDR3 sequence: CAWSVPGPLGETQYF. The CDR3, as DNA: TGTGCCTGGAGTGTACCGGGACCCCTAGGAGAGACCCAGTACTTC. Variable domain in full (rest from reference TRBV30 and TRBJ2-5): SQTIHQWPATLVQPVGSPLSLECTVEGTSNPNLYWYRQAAGRGLQLLFYSVGIGQISSEVPQNLSASRPQDRQFILSSKKLLLSDSGFYLCAWSVPGPLGETQYFGPGTRLLVL.

The chain links TRBV5-6 to TRBJ1-1; a possible D gene is TRBD1 (6 bases). Germline V CDR1 and CDR2: SGHDT, YYEEEE. CDR3 size: 11 residues. V was pared by 0 bases and J by 11 bases, with 8 bases between. The CDR3 bases are TGTGCCAGCAGCTTGGGACAGGCTGCTTTCTTT. Translation: CASSLGQAAFF.

V and J are TRBV28 and TRBJ1-2; 8 bases align to TRBD1. V trimming: 5 bases; J trimming: 5 bases; junction bases outside the gene matches: 13. Germline-derived CDR1 and CDR2 are MDHEN and SYDVKM. This CDR3 is built from 16 residues. The CDR3 region has the DNA TGTGCCAGCAGTCCCGGGGGGAAACAGGGGGTTTATGGCTACACCTTC. Residues: CASSPGGKQGVYGYTF.

A single count supports this clone. J is TRBJ2-3 and V is TRBV6-5, with 8 bases lining up with TRBD2. CDR3 size: 15 residues. V trimming: 6 bases; J trimming: 1 base; junction bases outside the gene matches: 6. CDR1 is MNHEY and CDR2 is SVGAGI in the germline V gene. The CDR3 sequence is CASSFGGAGTDTQYF. In DNA form, the CDR3 reads TGTGCCAGCAGCTTCGGGGGGGCAGGCACAGATACGCAGTATTTT.

The chain recombines TRBV27 with TRBJ1-4; D possibly corresponds to TRBD1 (5 bases). Trimming pared 11 bases from V and 2 bases from J, leaving 12 bases between. This CDR3 comprises 13 residues. Per germline, CDR1 MNHEY and CDR2 SMNVEV (reference sequence). CDR3 loop: CAGTGWTNEKLFF. The CDR3, as DNA: TGTGCCGGGACGGGCTGGACTAATGAAAAACTGTTTTTT. The variable domain in full, with the rest retrieved from reference TRBV27 and TRBJ1-4, is EAQVTQNPRYLITVTGKKLTVTCSQNMNHEYMSWYRQDPGLGLRQIYYSMNVEVTDKGDVPEGYKVSRKEKRNFPLILESPSPNQTSLYFCAGTGWTNEKLFFGSGTQLSVL.

This clone was recorded only once. The gene calls are TRBV29-1 and TRBJ2-3; D is uncertain. The CDR3 spans 12 residues. Looked up from germline, CDR1 is SQVTM and CDR2 is ANQGSEA. Trimming removed 6 bases from V and 3 bases from J, with 10 bases in between. CDR3 residues: CSVLPGTDTQYF. DNA for the CDR3: TGCAGCGTCCTCCCCGGGACAGATACGCAGTATTTT.

The chain joins TRBV11-2 to TRBJ2-7; no clear D. The V gene's germline CDR1 is SGHAT and CDR2 FQNNGV. V gave up 5 bases and J gave up 4 bases, with 21 bases separating them. CDR3 length equals 16 residues. The chain's CDR3 is CASSPLGGPNGYEQYF. DNA of the CDR3: TGTGCCAGCAGCCCCCTTGGTGGGCCAAACGGATACGAGCAGTACTTC.

The chain couples TRBV27 to TRBJ1-1; D remains ambiguous. V was trimmed by 4 bases and J by 0 bases, leaving 6 bases between them. Germline CDR1 reads MNHEY; CDR2 reads SMNVEV (reference sequence). The CDR3 loop spans 13 amino acids. This CDR3 reads CASSWAVNTEAFF. The CDR3 DNA reads TGTGCCAGCAGTTGGGCGGTGAACACTGAAGCTTTCTTT.

V usage is TRBV29-1 and J usage is TRBJ1-1; D possibly corresponds to TRBD1 (6 bases). Germline lookup yields CDR1 SQVTM and CDR2 ANQGSEA. V was shortened by 7 bases and J by 6 bases, with 12 bases between the two germline ends. CDR3 length equals 11 residues. CDR3 DNA: TGCAGCGCCGAGCGGGGGCCTGAAGCTTTCTTT. This encodes CSAERGPEAFF.

The CDR3 nucleotides read TGTGCCAGTAGTGCCCGGACAGGATCCACTGAAGCTTTCTTT. It yields the protein CASSARTGSTEAFF. The V call is TRBV19, the J call TRBJ1-1; TRBD1 matches 7 bases. Trimming cost V 5 bases and J 4 bases; bases outside gene matches: 7. Germline loops: CDR1 LNHDA, CDR2 SQIVND (reference sequence). The CDR3 is 14 residues long. Full variable domain (remainder filled in from reference TRBV19 and TRBJ1-1): DGGITQSPKYLFRKEGQNVTLSCEQNLNHDAMYWYRQDPGQGLRLIYYSQIVNDFQKGDIAEGYSVSREKKESFPLTVTSAQKNPTAFYLCASSARTGSTEAFFGQGTRLTVV.

The rearrangement joins TRBV3-1 (or the pseudogene TRBV3-2) to TRBJ2-7; tentatively, D is TRBD1 (6 bases). Trimming stripped 4 bases from V and 1 base from J, with 8 bases between. The CDR3 covers 13 residues. Germline lookup yields CDR1 LGHDT and CDR2 YNNKEL (reference sequence). The CDR3 nucleotides read TGTGCCAGCAGCCCGCAGGGGTCCTACGAGCAGTACTTC. Translating gives CASSPQGSYEQYF.

The CDR3 spells CASSPAEGLMNNEQFF. The CDR3, as DNA: TGTGCCAGCAGCCCCGCGGAGGGTTTAATGAACAATGAGCAGTTCTTC. V gene TRBV9 combines with J gene TRBJ2-1, with D possibly TRBD2 on 6 matching bases. The V end was cut by 4 bases, the J end by 5 bases, with 19 bases between. The CDR3 is made up of 16 amino acids. Germline assignment: CDR1 SGDLS and CDR2 YYNGEE.